This TCR beta chain was sequenced during a study of blood T cell repertoires in COVID-19. Background on the study: In each case, the material was cDNA or gDNA derived from T cells, B-cell-depleted T cells, or PBMCs.

In the study's own analysis: Estimation of nucleated cell counts was performed using reference gene primer amplification. Assay: immunoSEQ multiplex PCR; the TCRdb copy retains only in-frame clones and omits some. For V, J and clone size, that table is used; D and trimming come from the DNA. The sample lists 110,000 to 150,000 clones, around 80% occurring once. CDR1 is SGHVS and CDR2 is FNYEAQ in the germline V gene. The CDR3 sequence is 15 residues long. V dropped 5 bases and J dropped 7; count of bases not matched to a gene: 10. This receptor was taken from a man aged 55 to 70 with acute or convalescent COVID-19. The genes are TRBV7-6 and TRBJ1-5, with 8 bases lining up with TRBD1. Source material: peripheral blood. The CDR3: CASSLWTGRNQPQHF. The CDR3, as DNA: TGTGCCAGCAGCCTTTGGACAGGGCGAAACCAGCCCCAGCATTTT.